This T cell receptor beta chain was retrieved from a study of blood T cell repertoires in COVID-19. Sequenced by immunoSEQ multiplex PCR; TCRdb stores in-frame clones only, minus some. Found here are roughly 400,000 clones, around nine tenths of them singletons; the top ten hold roughly 1.4%. Trimming pared 6 bases from V and 3 bases from J, leaving 11 bases between. CDR3 length equals 14 residues. The germline gives CDR1 MDHEN, CDR2 SYDVKM. The gene calls are TRBV28 and TRBJ1-4; no clear D. The TCR comes from a woman younger than 35 who had been exposed to COVID-19. Sequencing was carried out using PBMCs or T cells enriched from blood (not recorded which). The CDR3 nucleotides read TGTGCCAGCAGCCGAACCACAGCTAATGAAAAACTGTTTTTT. It yields the protein CASSRTTANEKLFF.